A selection of T cell receptor beta chains follows, all from one sample in a study of regulatory T cells in long-lasting Graves disease. MiXCR, applied by TCRdb to the multiplex PCR reads, yields one record per CDR3 protein. The table lists over 350,000 distinct CDR3 sequences, about 15% of them singletons. The data also belong to a second study, concerning T cells in Graves' hyperthyroidism and ophthalmopathy.

This specimen consisted of peripheral blood mononuclear cells (PBMCs), obtained at new diagnosis, from a patient treated with antithyroid drugs. Receptors were obtained from a woman in her forties with Graves disease. The conserved cysteine and the conserved F or W are not part of the CDR3 here.

TRBV2	ASWTSGSYEQY
TRBV27	ASSFREQNPQY
TRBV12-3/TRBV12-4	ASSQGTGNEQF
TRBV29-1	SVVSQTGTEAF
TRBV24-1	ATSEGPVGGTDTQY
TRBV7-8	ASSNYQGLQETQY
TRBV4-3	ASSQEAVTGGGEQY
TRBV20-1	SASPELAGGYEQY
TRBV28	ASSIIDRLYEQY
TRBV28	ASRGGSDQRDY
TRBV6-5	ASSYSGTTNEKLF
TRBV29-1	SVESGGNEQF
TRBV11-3	ASSLAGKRSYEQY
TRBV9	ASSVVESEQF
TRBV30	AGALAGGTDTQY
TRBV20-1	SGFHWKSYEQY
TRBV11-2	ASRGTSGRKIETQY
TRBV11-3	ASSSFYGTANTEAF
TRBV11-2	ASSFQGLYSYNEQF
TRBV20-1	SARAALRTGVNSNQPQH
TRBV11-2	ASSLEGGRAYNEQF
TRBV19	ASSIQSSGELF
TRBV12-3/TRBV12-4	ASSEPSLPRDRGSVDADTQY
TRBV20-1	SARAFGTVDNEQF
TRBV7-3	ASSQTPKSKQF
TRBV18	ASSPSGGNTIY
TRBV20-1	SAAGTSGTHTGELF
TRBV5-6	ASSLRDEWGYT
TRBV20-1	SATTAWRERSYNEQF
TRBV5-6	ASRRLAGVIETQY
TRBV7-9	ASSNLQGDTQY
TRBV20-1	SARGGTQGLRNSPLH
TRBV20-1	SVPGGGSGNTIY
TRBV3-1	ASSPRVLGIGLAGGNTGELF
TRBV12-3/TRBV12-4	ASVSSNLNTDTQY
TRBV10-3	AIGEQETQY
TRBV6-1	ARERGRNQPQH
TRBV30	AWSVRREETQY